This T cell receptor beta chain appears in the sequencing data of a study of T cell changes during pregnancy in multiple sclerosis. This table comes from immunoSEQ multiplex PCR, and its TCRdb copy is limited to in-frame clones, with some not included. The top ten clones hold approximately 4.5% of a sample with tens of thousands of clones, roughly 88% of them seen once. The CDR3 is 15 amino acids. V lost 6 bases, J lost 1 base, and 14 bases lay in between. CDR1 and CDR2 from the germline V gene are MNHEY and SMNVEV (reference sequence). The sample in question was peripheral blood, obtained in the second trimester of pregnancy. This chain joins TRBV27 and TRBJ2-3, with a weak D call TRBD2 (6 bases). This TCR derives from a female donor in good health, enrolled as a control in a pregnancy study. CDR3 DNA sequence: TGTGCCAGCAGGGAGGACGCGGGGCGCACAGATACGCAGTATTTT. It specifies CASREDAGRTDTQYF.